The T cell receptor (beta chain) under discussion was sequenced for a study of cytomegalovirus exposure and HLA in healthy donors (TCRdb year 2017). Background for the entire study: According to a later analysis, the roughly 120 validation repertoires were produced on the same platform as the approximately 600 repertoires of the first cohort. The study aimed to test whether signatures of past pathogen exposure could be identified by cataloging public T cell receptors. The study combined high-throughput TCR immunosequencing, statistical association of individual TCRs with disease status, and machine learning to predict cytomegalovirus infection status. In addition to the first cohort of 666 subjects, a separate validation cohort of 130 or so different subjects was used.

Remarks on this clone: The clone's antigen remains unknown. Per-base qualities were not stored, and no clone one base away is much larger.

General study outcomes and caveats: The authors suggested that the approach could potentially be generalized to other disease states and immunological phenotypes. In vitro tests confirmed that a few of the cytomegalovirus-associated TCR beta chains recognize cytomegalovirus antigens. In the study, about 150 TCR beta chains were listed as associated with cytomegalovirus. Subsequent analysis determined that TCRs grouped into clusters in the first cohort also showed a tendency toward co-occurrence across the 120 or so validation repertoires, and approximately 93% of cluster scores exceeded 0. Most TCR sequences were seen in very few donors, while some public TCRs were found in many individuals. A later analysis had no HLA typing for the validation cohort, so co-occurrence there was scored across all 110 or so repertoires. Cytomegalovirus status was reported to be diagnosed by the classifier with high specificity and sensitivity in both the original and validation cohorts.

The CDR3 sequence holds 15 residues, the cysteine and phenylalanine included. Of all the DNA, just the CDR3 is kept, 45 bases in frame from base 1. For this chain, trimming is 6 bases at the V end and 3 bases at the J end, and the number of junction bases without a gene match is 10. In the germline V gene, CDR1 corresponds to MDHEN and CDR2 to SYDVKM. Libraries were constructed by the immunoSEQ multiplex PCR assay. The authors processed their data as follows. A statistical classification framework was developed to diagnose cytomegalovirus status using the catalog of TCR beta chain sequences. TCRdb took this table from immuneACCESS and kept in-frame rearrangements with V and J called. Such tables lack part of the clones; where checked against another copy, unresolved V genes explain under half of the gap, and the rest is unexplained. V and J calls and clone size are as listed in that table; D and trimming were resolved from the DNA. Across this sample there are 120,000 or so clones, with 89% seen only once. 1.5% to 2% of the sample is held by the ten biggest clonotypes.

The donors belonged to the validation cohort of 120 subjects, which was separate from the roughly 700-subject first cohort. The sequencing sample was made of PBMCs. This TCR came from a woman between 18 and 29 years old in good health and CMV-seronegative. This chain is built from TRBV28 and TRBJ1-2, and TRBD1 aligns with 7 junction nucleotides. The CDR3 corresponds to CASRRQGWDYYGYTF. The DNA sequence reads TGTGCCAGCAGAAGACAGGGATGGGACTACTATGGCTACACCTTC.